The T cell receptor (beta chain) under discussion was sequenced for a study of blood T cell repertoires in COVID-19. Study context: COVID-19 samples, acute and convalescent, were from the United States, Italy and Spain. Sample material is recorded as cDNA or gDNA derived from T cells, B-cell-depleted T cells, or PBMCs.

Germline CDR1 reads ENHRY; CDR2 reads SYGVKD. The CDR3 contains 13 residues. V was clipped by 4 bases and J by 6 bases, with 10 bases between them. Per the original data handling: Scientists estimated how many nucleated cells there were by amplifying reference gene primers. The assay was immunoSEQ multiplex PCR, and TCRdb's table has in-frame clones only and misses some. V and J calls and clone size come straight from that table; D and trimming were deduced from the DNA. Of approximately 300,000 clones listed, 87% are singletons. The rearrangement joins TRBV10-3 to TRBJ2-1; D gene unclear. The receptor was isolated from a man in his late teens or twenties with active or convalescent COVID-19. Source material: peripheral blood. This CDR3 is CAISGAFLNEQFF. In DNA, the CDR3 is TGTGCCATCAGTGGGGCCTTCCTCAATGAGCAGTTCTTC.